These T cell receptor beta chains were read from a single sample in a study of blood T cell repertoires in COVID-19. The assay was immunoSEQ multiplex PCR, and TCRdb's table has in-frame clones only and misses some. The sample includes 31,000 or so clones, approximately 87% of them seen just once. The sequenced sample was peripheral blood. The origin of the receptors is a human donor with active COVID-19. The donor label of this sample is uncertain. The CDR3 runs from the conserved cysteine through the conserved F or W. A D gene is named only where the DNA matches it firmly. Rows give clone size only sometimes, using once, few, many, or a class for an expanded clone.

V gene	D gene	clone size	J gene	CDR3 DNA	CDR3 protein
TRBV7-9	.	.	TRBJ1-2	TGTGCCAGCAGCTTAAACAGGACTAAACGGGTCTATGGCTACACCTTC	CASSLNRTKRVYGYTF
TRBV6-2/TRBV6-3	.	.	TRBJ1-5	TGTGCCAGCAGTTACGGGACAAAGCAGCCCCAGCATTTT	CASSYGTKQPQHF
TRBV6-1	.	once	TRBJ2-7	TGTGCCAGCAGTGAACTCCAGGGACACTACGAGCAGTACTTC	CASSELQGHYEQYF
TRBV10-3	.	.	TRBJ1-5	TGTGCCATCAGTGACTCACAGGGATTTCAGCCCCAGCATTTT	CAISDSQGFQPQHF
TRBV5-1	.	.	TRBJ2-3	TGCGCCAGTAACGGGGGGCTAGCGTTGCCAGATACGCAGTATTTT	CASNGGLALPDTQYF
TRBV28	.	.	TRBJ2-3	TGTGCCAGCAGTCCCTCCGGGGGAGAGGGTACAGATACGCAGTATTTT	CASSPSGGEGTDTQYF
TRBV28	TRBD1	.	TRBJ2-5	TGTGCCAGTCGATTTACAGGGGGCGAGGAGACCCAGTACTTC	CASRFTGGEETQYF
TRBV6-5	TRBD2	.	TRBJ2-1	TGTGCCAGCAGTTACACGAGCGGGAGAAATGAGCAGTTCTTC	CASSYTSGRNEQFF
TRBV11-1	TRBD2	.	TRBJ2-3	TGTGCCAGCAGCACGGGACTAGTGCGCACGCAGTATTTT	CASSTGLVRTQYF
TRBV30	.	.	TRBJ1-1	TGTGCCTGGAGTTTAAACACTGAAGCTTTCTTT	CAWSLNTEAFF
TRBV11-3	TRBD2	.	TRBJ2-7	TGTGCCAGCAACTCAGCGGGAGCCAACTACGAGCAGTACTTC	CASNSAGANYEQYF
TRBV4-3	.	.	TRBJ1-2	TGCGCCAGCAGCCAAGAGTTGGGGCGGATGGGTGGCTACACCTTC	CASSQELGRMGGYTF
TRBV18	.	.	TRBJ2-2	TGTGCCAGCTCACCATCTGGGCCCGGGGAGCTGTTTTTT	CASSPSGPGELFF
TRBV19	.	.	TRBJ2-4	TGTGCCAGTAGTATATTGAGCATGGGGGGAAACATTCAGTACTTC	CASSILSMGGNIQYF
TRBV12-3/TRBV12-4	.	.	TRBJ1-1	TGTGCCAGCAACCCGGCGGGTGGAACTGAAGCTTTCTTT	CASNPAGGTEAFF
TRBV11-2	.	once	TRBJ2-1	TGTGCCAGCAGCTGGAGAGTGCGGGGCCAGTCCTACAATGAGCAGTTCTTC	CASSWRVRGQSYNEQFF
TRBV28	.	.	TRBJ2-7	TGTGCCAGCAGGGTCGACAGCCCCTACGAGCAGTACTTC	CASRVDSPYEQYF